The 2 T cell receptor beta chains listed next were all sequenced from one sample in a study of cytomegalovirus exposure and HLA in healthy donors. Generated by immunoSEQ multiplex PCR, the TCRdb table keeps only in-frame clones and is missing some. Of about 66,000 clones in the sample, 95% to 98% were seen once. Material: PBMCs. The receptors come from a woman aged 18-29 years in good health and CMV-seropositive.

This chain joins TRBV2 and TRBJ1-1, with a tentative D call TRBD1 (6 bases). The germline V gene has CDR1 SNHLY and CDR2 FYNNEI. Trimming removed 2 bases from V and 5 bases from J, with 12 bases in between. The CDR3 spans 14 residues. The DNA for the CDR3 is TGTGCCAGCAGTGAACAGCAGGGGAAAACTGAAGCTTTCTTT. Translated, it gives CASSEQQGKTEAFF.

This chain joins TRBV19 and TRBJ1-5; D is ambiguous. With 7 bases removed from V and 7 bases from J, the gap between germline ends came to 14 bases. This CDR3 contains 13 residues. Germline lookup yields CDR1 LNHDA and CDR2 SQIVND (reference sequence). The CDR3 is CASKAAGFQPQHF. The CDR3, as DNA: TGTGCCAGTAAGGCCGCGGGGTTCCAGCCCCAGCATTTT.